The TCR beta chain under discussion was sequenced for a study of technical replicates of blood from a few donors. The protocol was immunoSEQ multiplex PCR, while the TCRdb copy is restricted to in-frame clones and leaves out a portion. The sample carries some 70,000 clones, roughly nine tenths recorded once. V lost 1 base, J lost 8 bases, and 14 bases stayed unmatched. Per germline, CDR1 LNHDA and CDR2 SQIVND (reference sequence). This CDR3 spans 17 amino acids. The source is a human donor in good health. This chain uses TRBV19 with TRBJ2-1; TRBD2 matches 7 bases. Sequenced input: T cells isolated from PBMCs. The CDR3 coding sequence is TGTGCCAGTAGTATAGGGAAACGGACTAGAGCTCTTGATGAGCAGTTCTTC. It is translated as CASSIGKRTRALDEQFF.